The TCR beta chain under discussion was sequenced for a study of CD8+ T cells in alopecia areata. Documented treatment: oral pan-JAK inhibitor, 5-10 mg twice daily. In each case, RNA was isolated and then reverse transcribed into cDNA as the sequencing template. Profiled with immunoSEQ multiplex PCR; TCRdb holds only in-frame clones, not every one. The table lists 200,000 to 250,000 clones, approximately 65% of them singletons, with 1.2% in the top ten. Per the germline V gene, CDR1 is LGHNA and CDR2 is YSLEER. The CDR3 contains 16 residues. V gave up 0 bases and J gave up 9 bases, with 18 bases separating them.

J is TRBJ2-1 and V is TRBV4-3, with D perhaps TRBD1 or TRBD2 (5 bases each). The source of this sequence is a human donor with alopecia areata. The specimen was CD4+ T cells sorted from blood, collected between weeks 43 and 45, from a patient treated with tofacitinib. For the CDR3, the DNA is TGCGCCAGCAGCCAAGATGAGGGGAGTGGGAGAGGTGAGCAGTTCTTC. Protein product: CASSQDEGSGRGEQFF.